This T cell receptor beta chain came from a study of shared clonotypes between healthy human individuals. Study-level background: Each donor's CD8 memory used one plate, CD8 naive two, each CD4 subset three.

Libraries were prepared by immunoSEQ multiplex PCR; TCRdb keeps only in-frame clonotypes and omits some of them. The sample consists of 1,500,000 or so clones, approximately 98.5% of them appearing once. The TCR originated in a man aged 30 to 45 in good health. The sample consisted of naive CD4+ T cells sorted from blood. Regarding subset: CD45RA+ positively selected.

CDR3: CASSELPLAGEDEQFF. DNA of the CDR3: TGTGCCAGCAGTGAACTGCCGCTAGCGGGAGAGGATGAGCAGTTCTTC. The J gene is TRBJ2-1, the V gene TRBV6-1; 10 nucleotides match TRBD2. The J segment lost 8 bases and the V segment lost 2 bases, leaving 9 bases of the junction unmatched. The CDR3 covers 16 residues. Germline CDR1 reads MNHNS; CDR2 reads SASEGT.